One and the same sample provided the 8 T cell receptor beta chains below, sequenced in a study of response to subunit inactivated influenza vaccine. Via MiXCR, TCRdb re-called the RT-PCR reads, giving one row per CDR3 protein. This sample has 540,000 or so distinct CDR3 sequences; 10% to 15% occur once, and the top ten carry around 14%. The starting material was PBMCs from blood, obtained about 40 days after vaccination. These receptors originate from a man aged 45-65 years who received an inactivated influenza vaccine.

The genes are TRBV5-1 and TRBJ2-3; D is ambiguous. The CDR3 loop spans 13 amino acids. Germline V gene sequence: CDR1 SGHRS, CDR2 YFSETQ. V lost 1 base, J lost 5 bases, and 8 bases lay in between. The CDR3 region has the DNA TGCGCCAGCAGCTTGAATGTCATAGATACGCAGTATTTT. Protein sequence: CASSLNVIDTQYF.

This chain joins TRBV7-9 and TRBJ2-1; 14 nucleotides align to TRBD2. The CDR3 is 14 amino acids. V was pared by 5 bases and J by 11 bases, with 5 bases of the junction left unmatched. Germline V CDR1 and CDR2: SEHNR, FQNEAQ (reference sequence). The CDR3 nucleotides read TGTGCCAGCAGCCCGGGGACTAGCGGGAGTCAGCAGTTCTTC. Translating it yields CASSPGTSGSQQFF.

J is TRBJ2-7 and V is TRBV7-6, with 7 bases that match TRBD1. CDR3 length: 15 residues. The J segment lost 3 bases and the V segment lost 0 bases, leaving 5 bases of the junction unmatched. From germline, CDR1 is SGHVS and CDR2 FNYEAQ. CDR3 bases: TGTGCCAGCAGCTTAGCGTACAGGGGCCACTACGAGCAGTACTTC. The encoded protein is CASSLAYRGHYEQYF.

This sequence joins TRBV20-1 and TRBJ2-7, with D perhaps matching TRBD1 or TRBD2 (6 bases each). V shed 5 bases and J shed 0 bases, with 17 bases lying between them. Germline V gene sequence: CDR1 DFQATT, CDR2 SNEGSKA (reference sequence). The CDR3 consists of 15 residues. The CDR3 region has the DNA TGCAGTGCTTCACACCCCGGGGGCTACTCCTACGAGCAGTACTTC. As protein: CSASHPGGYSYEQYF.

J is TRBJ2-7 and V is TRBV11-1; 12 bases align to TRBD2. CDR3 length equals 19 residues. V shed 5 bases, J shed 0 bases, and the junction held 14 bases outside the gene matches. From germline, CDR1 is SGHAT and CDR2 FQDESV (reference sequence). The CDR3: CASSKDGTSGPSGSYEQYF. The DNA of the CDR3 is TGTGCCAGCAGCAAGGACGGGACTAGCGGGCCGTCGGGCTCCTACGAGCAGTACTTC. The full variable domain, rest sourced from reference TRBV11-1 and TRBJ2-7, is EAEVAQSPRYKITEKSQAVAFWCDPISGHATLYWYRQILGQGPELLVQFQDESVVDDSQLPKDRFSAERLKGVDSTLKIQPAELGDSAMYLCASSKDGTSGPSGSYEQYFGPGTRLTVT.

The sample holds a few counts of this clonotype. This chain joins TRBV12-3 or TRBV12-4 and TRBJ2-1; D is possibly TRBD1 (6 bases). This CDR3 is built from 15 residues. V was shortened by 7 bases and J by 3 bases, with 16 bases between the two germline ends. CDR3 nucleotides: TGTGCCAGCACCCCAGGGGACAATAACTACAATGAGCAGTTCTTC. Translated: CASTPGDNNYNEQFF.

Turning to this clonotype: A much larger clone differs by one base, so this may be a read error. The chain has TRBV6-2 or TRBV6-3 and TRBJ2-5; D gene uncertain. Germline V gene data show CDR1 as MNHEY and CDR2 as SVGEGT. The CDR3 has 14 residues. The V end was cut by 0 bases, the J end by 1 base, with 6 bases between. The CDR3 DNA reads TGTGCCAGCAGTTACTCGGCCGGCCAAGAGACCCAGTACTTC. This translates into CASSYSAGQETQYF.

The table lists this clonotype with a few counts. The CDR3 nucleotides read TGCGCCAGCAGCGATGTGACACGGAATTCACCCCTCCACTTT. Translating it yields CASSDVTRNSPLHF. J is TRBJ1-6 and V is TRBV5-1; D is unresolved. CDR3 length: 14 residues. Germline CDR1 reads SGHRS; CDR2 reads YFSETQ. Trimming removed 4 bases from V and 7 bases from J, with 12 bases in between.